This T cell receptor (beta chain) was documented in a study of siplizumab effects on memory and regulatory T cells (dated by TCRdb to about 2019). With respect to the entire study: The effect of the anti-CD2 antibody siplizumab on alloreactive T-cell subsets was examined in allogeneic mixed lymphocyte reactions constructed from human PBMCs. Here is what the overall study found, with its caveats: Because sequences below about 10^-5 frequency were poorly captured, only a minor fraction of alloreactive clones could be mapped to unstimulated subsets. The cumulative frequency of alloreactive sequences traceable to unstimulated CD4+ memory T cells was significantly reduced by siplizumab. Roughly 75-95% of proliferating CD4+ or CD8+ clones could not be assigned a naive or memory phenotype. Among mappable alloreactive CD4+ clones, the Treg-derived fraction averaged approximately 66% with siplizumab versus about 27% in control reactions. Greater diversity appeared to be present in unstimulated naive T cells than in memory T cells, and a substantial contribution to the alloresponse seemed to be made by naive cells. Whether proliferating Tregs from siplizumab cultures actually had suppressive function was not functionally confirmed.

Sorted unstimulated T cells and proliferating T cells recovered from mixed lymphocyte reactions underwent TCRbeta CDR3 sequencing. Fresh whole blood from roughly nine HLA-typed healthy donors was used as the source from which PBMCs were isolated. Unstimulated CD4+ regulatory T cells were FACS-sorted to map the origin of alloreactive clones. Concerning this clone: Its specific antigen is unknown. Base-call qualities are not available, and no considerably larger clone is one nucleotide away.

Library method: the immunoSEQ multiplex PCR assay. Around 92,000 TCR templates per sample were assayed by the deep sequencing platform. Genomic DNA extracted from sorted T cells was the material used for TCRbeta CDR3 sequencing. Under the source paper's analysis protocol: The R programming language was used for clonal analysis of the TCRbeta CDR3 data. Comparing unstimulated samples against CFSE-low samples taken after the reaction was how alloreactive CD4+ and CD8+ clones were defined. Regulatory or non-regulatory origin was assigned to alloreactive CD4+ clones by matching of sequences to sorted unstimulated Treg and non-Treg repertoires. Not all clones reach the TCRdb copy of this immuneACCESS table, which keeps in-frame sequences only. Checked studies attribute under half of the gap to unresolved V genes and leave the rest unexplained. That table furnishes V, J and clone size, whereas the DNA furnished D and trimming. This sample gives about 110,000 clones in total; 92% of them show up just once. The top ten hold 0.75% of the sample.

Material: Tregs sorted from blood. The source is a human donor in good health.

The CDR3 is CASSLGTSGVNTQYF. DNA sequence: TGTGCCAGCAGCTTAGGGACTAGCGGGGTTAATACGCAGTATTTT. Here the chain combines TRBV5-6 and TRBJ2-3, with 13 bases aligning to TRBD2. Including cysteine and phenylalanine, the CDR3 has 15 amino acids. Only the CDR3 part of the read is kept: 45 bases, read in frame from the first base. At the junction V is shortened by 2 bases and J by 7 bases; bases outside the gene matches: 4. The germline V gene gives CDR1 as SGHDT and CDR2 as YYEEEE.